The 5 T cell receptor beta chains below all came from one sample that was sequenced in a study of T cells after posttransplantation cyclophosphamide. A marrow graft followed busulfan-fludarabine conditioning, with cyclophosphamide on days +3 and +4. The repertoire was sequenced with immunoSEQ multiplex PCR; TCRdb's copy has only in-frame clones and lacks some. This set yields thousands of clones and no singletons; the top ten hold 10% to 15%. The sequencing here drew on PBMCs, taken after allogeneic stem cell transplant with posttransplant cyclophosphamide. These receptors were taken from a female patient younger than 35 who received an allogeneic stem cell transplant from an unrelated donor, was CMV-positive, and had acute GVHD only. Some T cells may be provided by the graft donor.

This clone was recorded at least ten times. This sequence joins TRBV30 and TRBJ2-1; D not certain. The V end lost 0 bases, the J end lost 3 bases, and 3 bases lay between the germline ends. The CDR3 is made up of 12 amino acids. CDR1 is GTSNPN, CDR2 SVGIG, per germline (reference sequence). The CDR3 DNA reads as TGTGCCTGGAGTGTCGGCTACAATGAGCAGTTCTTC. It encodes CAWSVGYNEQFF.

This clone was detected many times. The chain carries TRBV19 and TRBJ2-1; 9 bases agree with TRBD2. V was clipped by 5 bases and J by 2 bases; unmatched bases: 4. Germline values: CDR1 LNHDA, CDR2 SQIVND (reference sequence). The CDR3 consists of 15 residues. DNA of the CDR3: TGTGCCAGTAGTGTCGGGACTAGCACCTACAATGAGCAGTTCTTC. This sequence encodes CASSVGTSTYNEQFF.

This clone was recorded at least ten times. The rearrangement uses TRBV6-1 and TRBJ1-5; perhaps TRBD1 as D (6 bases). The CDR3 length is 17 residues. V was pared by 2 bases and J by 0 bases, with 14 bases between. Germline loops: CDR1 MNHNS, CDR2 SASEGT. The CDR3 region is CASSERSRGFSNQPQHF. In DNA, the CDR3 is TGTGCCAGCAGTGAACGGAGCAGGGGCTTTAGCAATCAGCCCCAGCATTTT.

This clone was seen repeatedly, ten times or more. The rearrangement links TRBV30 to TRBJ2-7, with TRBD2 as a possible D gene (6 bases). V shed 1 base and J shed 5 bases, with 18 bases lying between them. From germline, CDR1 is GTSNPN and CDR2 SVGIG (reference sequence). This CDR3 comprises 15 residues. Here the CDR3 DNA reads TGTGCCTGGAGTGCCACCGGGAGACGTACCCACGAGCAGTACTTC. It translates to CAWSATGRRTHEQYF.

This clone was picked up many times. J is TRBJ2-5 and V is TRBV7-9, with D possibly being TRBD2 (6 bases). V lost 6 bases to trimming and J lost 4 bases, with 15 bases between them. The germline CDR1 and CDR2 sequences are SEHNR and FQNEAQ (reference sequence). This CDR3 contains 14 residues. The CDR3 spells CASRGGGVAETQYF. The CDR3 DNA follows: TGTGCCAGCAGAGGTGGAGGGGTCGCAGAGACCCAGTACTTC.